This TCR beta chain was recovered during a study of T cells in Graves' hyperthyroidism and ophthalmopathy. General study results and limits: Expanded thyroid clonotypes (above 0.001) were mostly also found in blood. Ophthalmopathy got predicted by the model a median about six months before its onset.

V gave up 4 bases and J gave up 4 bases; unmatched junction bases: 4. The CDR3 consists of 15 residues. Germline assignment: CDR1 SGDLS and CDR2 YYNGEE. A remark on this clonotype: What it recognizes is unknown.

Amplification targeted TCR beta CDR3 regions from RNA transcripts. During a first-round RT-PCR of the TCR CDR3, the HTBI primer set was used. From the multiplex PCR reads, TCRdb called clonotypes with MiXCR, one entry per CDR3 protein. The data show around 700,000 distinct CDR3 sequences, around a sixth seen once. Patients were excluded for uncontrolled infection, other autoimmune disease, pregnancy or lactation. This chain connects TRBV9 to TRBJ2-2; 10 bases are shared with TRBD2. The TCR was taken from a woman between 50 and 59 years old with Graves' hyperthyroidism that later progressed to Graves' ophthalmopathy. The sequencing sample was made of blood. CDR3 region: CASSPGTSVTGELFF. As DNA, the CDR3 is TGTGCCAGCAGCCCGGGGACTAGCGTCACCGGGGAGCTGTTTTTT.